One sample yielded the 27 T cell receptor beta chains listed below, sequenced in a study of OX40 agonist ivuxolimab in advanced cancers. The library was obtained by the immunoSEQ multiplex PCR assay. TCRdb obtained this table from immuneACCESS and retained in-frame rearrangements with V and J assigned. These tables miss some clones; where compared with another copy, unresolved V genes account for less than half of the shortfall, and the remainder is unexplained. For this sample the table gives about 83,000 clones, of which 75% to 95% were detected only once. The ten largest clonotypes hold 0.4% to 0.55% of the sample. The sequenced sample was CD4+ or CD8+ T cells sorted from blood, obtained in a trial of the OX40 agonist ivuxolimab. The receptors here all came from an adult with an advanced solid tumor such as melanoma, head and neck, liver or kidney cancer.

The CDR3 region has the DNA TGTGCCAGCAGCCAAGATAGGGGGGGAGCGTCGCAGGGCAATGAGCAGTTCTTC. Amino acids: CASSQDRGGASQGNEQFF. The V call is TRBV4-2, the J call TRBJ2-1, with D perhaps matching TRBD2 (7 bases). Trimming cost V 0 bases and J 6 bases, with 21 bases left between them. In germline, CDR1 is LGHNA, CDR2 YNFKEQ. The CDR3 is 18 residues long.

This clone was seen only once. The chain couples TRBV6-5 to TRBJ2-3; TRBD1 is a possible D gene (5 bases). The CDR3 consists of 14 residues. Trimming stripped 5 bases from V and 4 bases from J, with 13 bases between. Germline values: CDR1 MNHEY, CDR2 SVGAGI. The CDR3 DNA follows: TGTGCCAGCAGTGACGTAGGGGCTTCAGATACGCAGTATTTT. It encodes CASSDVGASDTQYF.

Only one count was recorded for this clone. The rearrangement links TRBV28 to TRBJ2-7; TRBD1 matches at 10 bases. The germline V gene encodes CDR1 MDHEN and CDR2 SYDVKM. V shed 5 bases and J 7 bases; nucleotides not matched to a gene: 8. This CDR3 is built from 14 residues. Here the CDR3 reads CASSPGQGRREQYF. CDR3 DNA sequence: TGTGCCAGCAGTCCGGGACAGGGGCGGCGGGAGCAGTACTTC.

The CDR3 reads CARHAGTGVQPQHF. The CDR3 DNA sequence: TGTGCCAGACACGCCGGGACAGGGGTTCAGCCCCAGCATTTT. The chain couples TRBV19 to TRBJ1-5; 10 bases match TRBD1. CDR3 length: 14 residues. The V segment lost 9 bases and the J segment 6 bases; nucleotides outside the gene matches: 8. Germline V lookup: CDR1 LNHDA, CDR2 SQIVND (reference sequence).

This clone was counted only a few times. The CDR3 loop is CASRVDRGSTEAFF. The CDR3 DNA reads as TGTGCCAGCAGAGTCGACAGGGGGTCTACTGAAGCTTTCTTT. This chain connects TRBV2 to TRBJ1-1; 9 nucleotides align to TRBD1. The CDR3 loop spans 14 amino acids. V shed 6 bases, J shed 5 bases, and the junction held 7 bases outside the gene matches. The germline V gene encodes CDR1 SNHLY and CDR2 FYNNEI.

This chain links TRBV21-1 with TRBJ2-7; the table's D call, TRBD1, was not checked against the DNA. TRBV21-1 counts as a pseudogene. This CDR3 has 15 residues. The CDR3 DNA is TGTGCCAGTGCCCGCCCCGGGACAGGGGTTTACGAGCAGTACTTC. It specifies CASARPGTGVYEQYF.

For the CDR3, the DNA is TGTGCCAGCTCCGCACAGGGAATGACTGCAACCTACGAGCAGTACTTC. It is translated as CASSAQGMTATYEQYF. The chain has TRBV18 and TRBJ2-7; D is perhaps TRBD1 (6 bases). The CDR3 spans 16 residues. Per the germline V gene, CDR1 is KGHSH and CDR2 is LQKENI. V was clipped by 6 bases and J by 2 bases, with 20 bases between them.

The chain employs TRBV19 and TRBJ2-7; 9 bases are shared with TRBD1. The junction had 4 bases not matched to a gene; V was cut back by 5 bases and J by 2 bases. This CDR3 comprises 14 residues. Germline-derived CDR1 and CDR2 are LNHDA and SQIVND (reference sequence). The CDR3 loop is CASSADRGAYEQYF. The DNA for the CDR3 is TGTGCCAGTAGTGCCGACAGGGGGGCCTACGAGCAGTACTTC.

J is TRBJ2-1 and V is TRBV6-5; 9 bases map to TRBD2. Trimming removed 6 bases from V and 4 bases from J; junction bases left unmatched: 7. Germline lookup yields CDR1 MNHEY and CDR2 SVGAGI. The CDR3 covers 15 residues. CDR3 sequence reads: CASRRGGAQYNEQFF. The CDR3 DNA reads as TGTGCCAGCAGGCGCGGGGGGGCCCAATACAATGAGCAGTTCTTC.

This chain links TRBV7-9 with TRBJ1-3, with D unclear. V was pared by 1 base and J by 0 bases, with 7 bases between. The CDR3 covers 15 residues. The V gene's germline CDR1 is SEHNR and CDR2 FQNEAQ (reference sequence). CDR3 coding DNA: TGTGCCAGCAGCTTAGTGGATTTCTCTGGAAACACCATATATTTT. It specifies CASSLVDFSGNTIYF.

This chain joins TRBV7-9 and TRBJ2-5; 9 nucleotides agree with TRBD1. V dropped 5 bases and J dropped 5; count of bases not matched to a gene: 12. Germline loops: CDR1 SEHNR, CDR2 FQNEAQ (reference sequence). The CDR3 is made up of 16 amino acids. The CDR3 bases are TGTGCCAGCAGCCGGTACTCGGGACAGGGTCGCGAGACCCAGTACTTC. Residues: CASSRYSGQGRETQYF.

The V call is TRBV9, the J call TRBJ2-1, with D possibly matching TRBD2 (6 bases). Germline V lookup: CDR1 SGDLS, CDR2 YYNGEE. This CDR3 has 15 amino acids. Trimming pared 0 bases from V and 5 bases from J, leaving 12 bases between. The CDR3 protein is CASSVDSGWNNEQFF. The CDR3 region has the DNA TGTGCCAGCAGCGTAGACAGCGGGTGGAACAATGAGCAGTTCTTC.

The V and J genes are TRBV27 and TRBJ2-3, with D maybe TRBD2 (5 bases). The CDR3 is 15 residues long. Germline V gene lookup returns CDR1 MNHEY and CDR2 SMNVEV (reference sequence). Trimming removed 3 bases at V and 2 bases at J, with 12 bases between. In DNA form, the CDR3 reads TGTGCCAGCAGTTTTATGCCGGGGATCACAGATACGCAGTATTTT. Amino acid sequence: CASSFMPGITDTQYF.

This sequence joins TRBV19 and TRBJ2-5; D gene ambiguous. The ends were cut back, 5 bases at V and 7 bases at J, with 11 bases in the middle. The CDR3 is 12 residues long. CDR1 and CDR2 (germline): LNHDA, SQIVND (reference sequence). The CDR3 nucleotides read TGTGCCAGTAGTCCTCTCCGCGGGACCCAGTACTTC. Encoded protein: CASSPLRGTQYF.

The chain employs TRBV27 and TRBJ1-2; 7 bases are shared with TRBD1. The CDR3 is made up of 14 amino acids. The germline CDR1 and CDR2 sequences are MNHEY and SMNVEV (reference sequence). V was clipped by 3 bases and J by 2 bases; unmatched bases: 3. Here the CDR3 DNA reads TGTGCCAGCAGTTTTCAGGACAGGAACTATGGCTACACCTTC. Translated, it gives CASSFQDRNYGYTF.

The V call is TRBV19, the J call TRBJ1-2; weak D call: TRBD1 (5 bases). This CDR3 contains 13 residues. Germline V gene sequence: CDR1 LNHDA, CDR2 SQIVND (reference sequence). Trimming pared 9 bases from V and 8 bases from J, leaving 19 bases between. The CDR3 region is CASGTDSEYGYTF. The CDR3 nucleotides read TGTGCCAGCGGGACCGACAGTGAATACGGCTACACCTTC.

J is TRBJ2-5 and V is TRBV27; TRBD2 matches at 9 bases. J lost 1 base, V lost 2 bases, and 5 bases had no gene match. CDR1 is MNHEY, CDR2 SMNVEV, per germline (reference sequence). This CDR3 is built from 16 residues. CDR3 sequence (DNA): TGTGCCAGCAGTTTACAGACTAGCGGAGGCCAAGAGACCCAGTACTTC. It is translated as CASSLQTSGGQETQYF.

This rearrangement joins TRBV7-8 to TRBJ1-2; D is perhaps TRBD1 (5 bases). Germline CDR1 reads SGHVS; CDR2 reads FQNEAQ. CDR3 length: 16 amino acids. Trimming took 2 bases from V and 4 from J, leaving 17 bases between them. CDR3 residues: CASSLSRAWLGYGYTF. The CDR3 bases are TGTGCCAGCAGCTTATCCAGGGCCTGGCTGGGCTATGGCTACACCTTC.

The chain is built from TRBV5-6 and TRBJ2-5, with D perhaps matching TRBD2 (5 bases). The CDR3 contains 13 residues. Looked up from germline, CDR1 is SGHDT and CDR2 is YYEEEE. Trimming cost V 7 bases and J 5 bases, with 15 bases left between them. The CDR3 loop reads CASAVLRGETQYF. The CDR3 DNA reads as TGTGCCAGCGCCGTTCTACGAGGGGAGACCCAGTACTTC.

This chain connects TRBV18 to TRBJ1-1; maybe TRBD1 (5 bases). V lost 1 base and J 3 bases, leaving 12 bases between the germline ends. Looked up from germline, CDR1 is KGHSH and CDR2 is LQKENI. The CDR3 is made up of 15 amino acids. CDR3 protein: CASSPRSGGDTEAFF. The CDR3 nucleotides read TGTGCCAGCTCACCACGGTCGGGGGGGGACACTGAAGCTTTCTTT.

This clone was seen only once. The chain is built from TRBV28 and TRBJ2-3; TRBD2 aligns across 8 bases. Germline CDR1 reads MDHEN; CDR2 reads SYDVKM. V was pared by 6 bases and J by 1 base, with 0 bases of the junction left unmatched. This CDR3 spans 13 amino acids. In DNA, the CDR3 is TGTGCCAGCAGGACTAGCGGCACAGATACGCAGTATTTT. Its translation: CASRTSGTDTQYF.

J is TRBJ1-1 and V is TRBV4-3, with 8 bases fitting TRBD1. The V gene end was trimmed by 0 bases and the J gene end by 5 bases; junction bases not matched to a gene: 8. Germline V gene sequence: CDR1 LGHNA, CDR2 YSLEER. The CDR3 has 16 amino acids. Here the CDR3 DNA reads TGCGCCAGCAGCCAAGATCGCGGACAGGGAGGTACTGAAGCTTTCTTT. Its protein is CASSQDRGQGGTEAFF.

This clone was observed a single time. This rearrangement joins TRBV7-8 to TRBJ2-1; 16 positions match TRBD2. Germline CDR1 reads SGHVS; CDR2 reads FQNEAQ. CDR3 length equals 18 residues. Trimming cost V 5 bases and J 11 bases; bases outside gene matches: 15. CDR3: CASSPGTSGRAFGGQQFF. In DNA, the CDR3 is TGTGCCAGCAGCCCAGGGACTAGCGGGAGGGCGTTTGGTGGGCAGCAGTTCTTC.

This clone was seen just once. This chain links TRBV19 with TRBJ2-4, with D possibly matching TRBD1 (7 bases). Looked up from germline, CDR1 is LNHDA and CDR2 is SQIVND (reference sequence). The V gene lost 5 bases and the J gene lost 2 bases, with 16 bases spanning the gap. CDR3 length: 16 amino acids. The CDR3 DNA reads as TGTGCCAGTAGTGGAGAACAGGGGAGGACCAAAAACATTCAGTACTTC. Residues: CASSGEQGRTKNIQYF.

The chain carries TRBV19 and TRBJ2-7, with D possibly being TRBD1 (6 bases). Per germline, CDR1 LNHDA and CDR2 SQIVND (reference sequence). Trimming pared 3 bases from V and 3 bases from J, leaving 9 bases between. This CDR3 comprises 13 residues. Here the CDR3 reads CASSMQGYYEQYF. In nucleotides, the CDR3 is TGTGCCAGTAGTATGCAGGGGTACTACGAGCAGTACTTC. Combining the CDR3 with reference TRBV19 and TRBJ2-7 gives the whole variable domain DGGITQSPKYLFRKEGQNVTLSCEQNLNHDAMYWYRQDPGQGLRLIYYSQIVNDFQKGDIAEGYSVSREKKESFPLTVTSAQKNPTAFYLCASSMQGYYEQYFGPGTRLTVT.

The rearrangement joins TRBV5-6 to TRBJ2-7; D gene ambiguous. Per germline, CDR1 SGHDT and CDR2 YYEEEE. The CDR3 covers 13 residues. Trimming took off 4 bases at V and 0 bases at J, with 8 bases between the two ends. The CDR3 region is CASSPWRSYEQYF. CDR3 sequence (DNA): TGTGCCAGCAGCCCCTGGCGCTCCTACGAGCAGTACTTC.

This clone showed up just once. Here the CDR3 DNA reads TGTGCCAGCAGCGTAGCTGCACTAGCGGGGGAAGAGACCCAGTACTTC. Its protein is CASSVAALAGEETQYF. The chain employs TRBV9 and TRBJ2-5, with 11 nucleotides matching TRBD2. Germline values: CDR1 SGDLS, CDR2 YYNGEE. Germline trimming cut 0 bases from V and 3 bases from J; bases unmatched to any gene: 4. CDR3 length: 16 residues.